These T cell receptor beta chains were read from a single sample in a study of T cell responses to AZD1222 COVID-19 vaccine. Profiling relied on immunoSEQ multiplex PCR, and the TCRdb table lists in-frame clones only, not all of them. This sample has roughly 140,000 clones, with less than 95% found just once. The sample in question was peripheral blood, obtained on day 0 of AZD1222 vaccination. The source of these receptors is an adult in good health. Each CDR3 is given with its conserved first and last residue. Each record gives: CDR3 length, V gene, D gene, clone size, J gene, CDR3 protein, CDR3 DNA. The D gene is left open where the match is weak. Where a row states a size, it is once, few, many or the class of an expanded clone; other rows omit it.

cdr3_length: 15; v_call: TRBV5-4; d_call: -; clone_size: -; j_call: TRBJ2-5; cdr3_aa: CASSPGRLVKETQYF; cdr3_nt: TGTGCCAGCAGCCCGGGAAGACTAGTAAAAGAGACCCAGTACTTC
cdr3_length: 14; v_call: TRBV5-1; d_call: -; clone_size: -; j_call: TRBJ2-3; cdr3_aa: CASSLERGTDTQYF; cdr3_nt: TGCGCCAGCAGCTTGGAAAGGGGCACAGATACGCAGTATTTT
cdr3_length: 13; v_call: TRBV19; d_call: -; clone_size: -; j_call: TRBJ1-5; cdr3_aa: CASSMRGGQPQHF; cdr3_nt: TGTGCCAGTAGTATGAGGGGAGGACAGCCCCAGCATTTT
cdr3_length: 17; v_call: TRBV24-1; d_call: TRBD2; clone_size: -; j_call: TRBJ2-1; cdr3_aa: CATSASGRPEPYNEQFF; cdr3_nt: TGTGCCACCTCGGCTAGCGGGAGACCCGAACCTTACAATGAGCAGTTCTTC
cdr3_length: 12; v_call: TRBV7-2; d_call: -; clone_size: once; j_call: TRBJ2-5; cdr3_aa: CASSFHKETQYF; cdr3_nt: TGTGCCAGCAGCTTTCATAAAGAGACCCAGTACTTC
cdr3_length: 13; v_call: TRBV12-3/TRBV12-4; d_call: -; clone_size: -; j_call: TRBJ1-6; cdr3_aa: CASSFYRNSPLHF; cdr3_nt: TGTGCCAGCAGTTTTTACAGAAATTCACCCCTCCACTTT
cdr3_length: 14; v_call: TRBV7-9; d_call: TRBD2; clone_size: -; j_call: TRBJ2-5; cdr3_aa: CASSWLAGGETQYF; cdr3_nt: TGTGCCAGCAGCTGGTTGGCGGGAGGGGAGACCCAGTACTTC
cdr3_length: 16; v_call: TRBV5-1; d_call: -; clone_size: once; j_call: TRBJ2-7; cdr3_aa: CASSPRGAGSSYEQYF; cdr3_nt: TGCGCCAGCAGTCCCAGGGGGGCGGGGAGCTCCTACGAGCAGTACTTC
cdr3_length: 16; v_call: TRBV9; d_call: TRBD2; clone_size: -; j_call: TRBJ2-7; cdr3_aa: CASSPGGASGSYEQYF; cdr3_nt: TGTGCCAGCAGCCCCGGGGGGGCTAGCGGGAGCTACGAGCAGTACTTC
cdr3_length: 17; v_call: TRBV28; d_call: TRBD1; clone_size: -; j_call: TRBJ1-5; cdr3_aa: CASISTPGQGMSQPQHF; cdr3_nt: TGTGCCAGCATTTCAACACCGGGACAGGGGATGAGTCAGCCCCAGCATTTT
cdr3_length: 11; v_call: TRBV4-1; d_call: -; clone_size: -; j_call: TRBJ2-7; cdr3_aa: CASSQDYEQYF; cdr3_nt: TGCGCCAGCAGCCAGGACTACGAGCAGTACTTC
cdr3_length: 18; v_call: TRBV23-1; d_call: TRBD1; clone_size: -; j_call: TRBJ2-3; cdr3_aa: CASSQIPSGTDHTDTQYF; cdr3_nt: TGCGCCAGCAGTCAAATCCCCTCCGGGACAGATCACACAGATACGCAGTATTTT
cdr3_length: 14; v_call: TRBV11-2; d_call: TRBD1; clone_size: -; j_call: TRBJ1-3; cdr3_aa: CASSFGTGGNTIYF; cdr3_nt: TGTGCCAGCAGCTTCGGGACAGGGGGAAACACCATATATTTT
cdr3_length: 16; v_call: TRBV14; d_call: TRBD1; clone_size: -; j_call: TRBJ2-5; cdr3_aa: CASSPSYRGPGETQYF; cdr3_nt: TGTGCCAGCAGCCCCTCGTACAGGGGGCCGGGAGAGACCCAGTACTTC
cdr3_length: 13; v_call: TRBV27; d_call: -; clone_size: -; j_call: TRBJ2-7; cdr3_aa: CASTPGGAYEQYF; cdr3_nt: TGTGCCAGCACCCCCGGCGGGGCCTACGAGCAGTACTTC
cdr3_length: 14; v_call: TRBV5-4; d_call: TRBD2; clone_size: -; j_call: TRBJ2-7; cdr3_aa: CASSLAGGLYEQYF; cdr3_nt: TGTGCCAGCAGCTTGGCGGGAGGACTCTACGAGCAGTACTTC
cdr3_length: 18; v_call: TRBV3-1/TRBV3-2; d_call: -; clone_size: -; j_call: TRBJ2-1; cdr3_aa: CASSQEDTGTSSYNEQFF; cdr3_nt: TGTGCCAGCAGCCAAGAGGACACCGGGACGAGCTCCTACAATGAGCAGTTCTTC
cdr3_length: 15; v_call: TRBV6-4; d_call: TRBD2; clone_size: -; j_call: TRBJ2-1; cdr3_aa: CASSEIAGDYNEQFF; cdr3_nt: TGTGCCAGCAGTGAAATAGCGGGTGACTACAATGAGCAGTTCTTC
cdr3_length: 14; v_call: TRBV20-1; d_call: TRBD1; clone_size: -; j_call: TRBJ1-1; cdr3_aa: CSASGDRGYTEAFF; cdr3_nt: TGCAGTGCTAGTGGGGACAGGGGGTATACTGAAGCTTTCTTT
cdr3_length: 17; v_call: TRBV15; d_call: -; clone_size: -; j_call: TRBJ1-5; cdr3_aa: CATSRDKFWIPNQPQHF; cdr3_nt: TGTGCCACCAGCAGAGATAAGTTTTGGATTCCCAATCAGCCCCAGCATTTT
cdr3_length: 12; v_call: TRBV6-6; d_call: -; clone_size: -; j_call: TRBJ1-4; cdr3_aa: CASSYLFEKLFF; cdr3_nt: TGTGCCAGCAGTTACTTGTTTGAAAAACTGTTTTTT
cdr3_length: 14; v_call: TRBV28; d_call: -; clone_size: -; j_call: TRBJ2-7; cdr3_aa: CASMERPVSYEQYF; cdr3_nt: TGTGCCAGCATGGAGCGTCCCGTCTCCTACGAGCAGTACTTC
cdr3_length: 12; v_call: TRBV18; d_call: -; clone_size: -; j_call: TRBJ1-2; cdr3_aa: CASSPDSYGYTF; cdr3_nt: TGTGCCAGCTCACCAGACTCTTATGGCTACACCTTC
cdr3_length: 17; v_call: TRBV9; d_call: TRBD2; clone_size: -; j_call: TRBJ2-3; cdr3_aa: CASSVGRTSGRADTQYF; cdr3_nt: TGTGCCAGCAGCGTAGGTAGGACTAGCGGGAGAGCAGATACGCAGTATTTT
cdr3_length: 17; v_call: TRBV19; d_call: TRBD1; clone_size: once; j_call: TRBJ1-4; cdr3_aa: CASSKGQGSLPNEKLFF; cdr3_nt: TGTGCCAGTAGTAAGGGACAGGGAAGTTTACCTAATGAAAAACTGTTTTTT
cdr3_length: 15; v_call: TRBV11-2; d_call: -; clone_size: -; j_call: TRBJ1-1; cdr3_aa: CASSSQGRVNTEAFF; cdr3_nt: TGTGCCAGCAGCTCCCAGGGAAGGGTGAACACTGAAGCTTTCTTT
cdr3_length: 14; v_call: TRBV28; d_call: -; clone_size: once; j_call: TRBJ1-2; cdr3_aa: CASSPPGTNYGYTF; cdr3_nt: TGTGCCAGCAGTCCCCCGGGAACCAACTATGGCTACACCTTC
cdr3_length: 13; v_call: TRBV6-5; d_call: -; clone_size: -; j_call: TRBJ2-2; cdr3_aa: CACVAANTGELFF; cdr3_nt: TGTGCCTGCGTAGCGGCGAACACCGGGGAGCTGTTTTTT
cdr3_length: 15; v_call: TRBV7-3; d_call: TRBD2; clone_size: -; j_call: TRBJ2-1; cdr3_aa: CASSALAGVYNEQFF; cdr3_nt: TGTGCCAGCAGCGCTCTAGCGGGAGTCTACAATGAGCAGTTCTTC